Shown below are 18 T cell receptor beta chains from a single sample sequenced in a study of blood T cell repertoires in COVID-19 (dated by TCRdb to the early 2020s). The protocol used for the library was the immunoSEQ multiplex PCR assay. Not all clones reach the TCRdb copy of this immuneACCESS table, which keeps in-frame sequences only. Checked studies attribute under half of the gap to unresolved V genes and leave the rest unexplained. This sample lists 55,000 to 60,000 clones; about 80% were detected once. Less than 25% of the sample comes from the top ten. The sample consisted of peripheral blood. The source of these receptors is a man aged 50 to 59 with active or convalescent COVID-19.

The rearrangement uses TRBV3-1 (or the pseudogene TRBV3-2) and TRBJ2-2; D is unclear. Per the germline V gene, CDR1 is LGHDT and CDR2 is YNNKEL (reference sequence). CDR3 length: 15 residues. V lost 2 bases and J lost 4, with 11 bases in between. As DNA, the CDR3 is TGTGCCAGCAGCCAATTCGGGTCGGGCACCGGGGAGCTGTTTTTT. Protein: CASSQFGSGTGELFF.

CDR3 coding DNA: TGTGCCAGCAGCCAGGAATCGGGCCAGGGCACTGAAGCTTTCTTT. It encodes CASSQESGQGTEAFF. The V gene is TRBV7-2, the J gene TRBJ1-1; possibly TRBD1 for D (5 bases). Trimming removed 5 bases from V and 4 bases from J, with 17 bases in between. Germline CDR1 reads SGHTA; CDR2 reads FQGNSA. This CDR3 region has 15 residues.

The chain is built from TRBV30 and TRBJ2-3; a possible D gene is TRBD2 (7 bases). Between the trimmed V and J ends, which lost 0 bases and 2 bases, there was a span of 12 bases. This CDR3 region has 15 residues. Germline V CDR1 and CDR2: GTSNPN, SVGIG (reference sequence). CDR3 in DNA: TGTGCCTGGAGTGTAGGGGGGGGGACCACAGATACGCAGTATTTT. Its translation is CAWSVGGGTTDTQYF.

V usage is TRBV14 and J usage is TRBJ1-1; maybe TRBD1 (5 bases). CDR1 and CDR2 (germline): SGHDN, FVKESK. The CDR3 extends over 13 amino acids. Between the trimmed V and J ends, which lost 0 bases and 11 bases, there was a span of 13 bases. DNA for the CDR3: TGTGCCAGCAGCCAAGACGAAGGGGTTCGGGCTTTCTTT. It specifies CASSQDEGVRAFF. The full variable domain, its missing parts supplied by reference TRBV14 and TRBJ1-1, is EAGVTQFPSHSVIEKGQTVTLRCDPISGHDNLYWYRRVMGKEIKFLLHFVKESKQDESGMPNNRFLAERTGGTYSTLKVQPAELEDSGVYFCASSQDEGVRAFFGQGTRLTVV.

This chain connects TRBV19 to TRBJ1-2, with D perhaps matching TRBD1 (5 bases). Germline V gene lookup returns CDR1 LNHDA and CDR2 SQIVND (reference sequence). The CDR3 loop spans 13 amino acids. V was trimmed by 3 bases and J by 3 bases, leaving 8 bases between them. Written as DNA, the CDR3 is TGTGCCAGTAGTATTTCAGGGTACTATGGCTACACCTTC. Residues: CASSISGYYGYTF.

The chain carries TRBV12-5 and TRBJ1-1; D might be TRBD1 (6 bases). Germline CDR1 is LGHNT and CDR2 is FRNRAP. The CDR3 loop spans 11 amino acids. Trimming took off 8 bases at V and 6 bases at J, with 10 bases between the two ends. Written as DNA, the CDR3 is TGTGCTAGTTCAGGGGCGGCTGAAGCTTTCTTT. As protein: CASSGAAEAFF.

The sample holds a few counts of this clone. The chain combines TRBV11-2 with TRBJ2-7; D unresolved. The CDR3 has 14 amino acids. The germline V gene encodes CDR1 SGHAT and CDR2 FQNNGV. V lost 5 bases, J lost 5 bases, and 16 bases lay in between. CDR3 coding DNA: TGTGCCAGCAGCCACCCGTGGGCGCTCAACGAGCAGTACTTC. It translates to CASSHPWALNEQYF.

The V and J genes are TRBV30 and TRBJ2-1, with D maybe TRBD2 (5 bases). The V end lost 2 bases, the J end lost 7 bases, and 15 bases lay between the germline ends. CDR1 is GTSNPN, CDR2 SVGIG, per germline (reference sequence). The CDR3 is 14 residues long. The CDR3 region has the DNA TGTGCCTGGAGTAGAGGTGAGGAGGAGAATGAGCAGTTCTTC. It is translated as CAWSRGEEENEQFF. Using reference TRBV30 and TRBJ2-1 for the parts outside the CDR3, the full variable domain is SQTIHQWPATLVQPVGSPLSLECTVEGTSNPNLYWYRQAAGRGLQLLFYSVGIGQISSEVPQNLSASRPQDRQFILSSKKLLLSDSGFYLCAWSRGEEENEQFFGPGTRLTVL.

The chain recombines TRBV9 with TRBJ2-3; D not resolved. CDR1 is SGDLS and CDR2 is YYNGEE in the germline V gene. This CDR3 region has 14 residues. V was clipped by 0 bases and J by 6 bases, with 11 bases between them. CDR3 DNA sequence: TGTGCCAGCAGCGTAGACCCAGGCTGGGATACGCAGTATTTT. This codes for CASSVDPGWDTQYF.

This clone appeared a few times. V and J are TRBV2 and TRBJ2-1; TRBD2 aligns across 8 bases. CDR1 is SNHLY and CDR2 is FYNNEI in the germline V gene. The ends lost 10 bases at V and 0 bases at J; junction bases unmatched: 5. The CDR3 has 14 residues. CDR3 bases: TGTGCCACCTTAGCGGGAAGCTCCTACAATGAGCAGTTCTTC. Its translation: CATLAGSSYNEQFF.

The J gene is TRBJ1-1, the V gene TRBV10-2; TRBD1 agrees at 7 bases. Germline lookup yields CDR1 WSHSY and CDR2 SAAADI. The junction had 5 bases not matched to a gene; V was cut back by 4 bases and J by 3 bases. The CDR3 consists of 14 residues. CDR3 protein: CASSAYRGDTEAFF. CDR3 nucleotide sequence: TGCGCCAGCAGTGCCTACAGGGGTGACACTGAAGCTTTCTTT.

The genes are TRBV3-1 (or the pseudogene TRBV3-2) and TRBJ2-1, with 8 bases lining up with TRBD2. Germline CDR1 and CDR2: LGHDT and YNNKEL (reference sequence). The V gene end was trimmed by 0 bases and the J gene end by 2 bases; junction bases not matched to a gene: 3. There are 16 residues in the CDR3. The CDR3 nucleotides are TGTGCCAGCAGCCAAGATCTACTAGCGGCCTACAATGAGCAGTTCTTC. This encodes CASSQDLLAAYNEQFF.

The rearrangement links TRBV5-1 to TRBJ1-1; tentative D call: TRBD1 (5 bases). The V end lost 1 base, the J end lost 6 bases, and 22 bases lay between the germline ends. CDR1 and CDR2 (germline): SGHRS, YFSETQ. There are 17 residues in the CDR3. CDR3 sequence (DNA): TGCGCCAGCAGCTTGTTCTCACTCAGGGCAAGTGGGTCTGAAGCTTTCTTT. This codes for CASSLFSLRASGSEAFF.

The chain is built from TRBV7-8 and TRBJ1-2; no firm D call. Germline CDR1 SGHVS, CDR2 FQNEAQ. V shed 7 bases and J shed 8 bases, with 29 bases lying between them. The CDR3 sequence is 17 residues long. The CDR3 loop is CASTNSPSGGVVGGYTF. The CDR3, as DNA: TGTGCCAGCACCAATAGCCCGAGCGGCGGAGTGGTTGGCGGCTACACCTTC.

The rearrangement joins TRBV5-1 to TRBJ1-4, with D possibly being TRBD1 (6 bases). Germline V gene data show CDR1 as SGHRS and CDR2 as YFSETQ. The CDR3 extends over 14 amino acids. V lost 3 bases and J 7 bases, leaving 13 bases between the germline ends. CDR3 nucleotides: TGCGCCAGCAGCTCACAGGGTGCGGCTGAAAAACTGTTTTTT. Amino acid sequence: CASSSQGAAEKLFF.

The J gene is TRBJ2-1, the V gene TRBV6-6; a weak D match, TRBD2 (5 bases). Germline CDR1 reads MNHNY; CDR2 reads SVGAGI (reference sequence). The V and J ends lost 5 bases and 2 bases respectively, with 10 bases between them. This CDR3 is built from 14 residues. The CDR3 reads CASSQSGAYNEQFF. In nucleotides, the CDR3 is TGTGCCAGCAGTCAATCCGGGGCCTACAATGAGCAGTTCTTC.

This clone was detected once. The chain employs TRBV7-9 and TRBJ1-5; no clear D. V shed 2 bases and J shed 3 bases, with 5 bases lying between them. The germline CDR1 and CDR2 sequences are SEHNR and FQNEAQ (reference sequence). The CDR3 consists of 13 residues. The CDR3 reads CASSLLANQPQHF. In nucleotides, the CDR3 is TGTGCCAGCAGCTTATTAGCCAATCAGCCCCAGCATTTT.

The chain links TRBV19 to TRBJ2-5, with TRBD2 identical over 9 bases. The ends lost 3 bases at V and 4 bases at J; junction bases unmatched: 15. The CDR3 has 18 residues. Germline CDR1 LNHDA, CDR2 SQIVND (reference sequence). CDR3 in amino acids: CASSIVPSGTHGGETQYF. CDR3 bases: TGTGCCAGTAGTATCGTGCCTAGCGGGACGCACGGTGGAGAGACCCAGTACTTC. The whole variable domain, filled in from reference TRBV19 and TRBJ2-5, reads DGGITQSPKYLFRKEGQNVTLSCEQNLNHDAMYWYRQDPGQGLRLIYYSQIVNDFQKGDIAEGYSVSREKKESFPLTVTSAQKNPTAFYLCASSIVPSGTHGGETQYFGPGTRLLVL.